What follows are 10 T cell receptor beta chains derived from one specimen sequenced in a study of shared clonotypes between healthy human individuals. Libraries were prepared by immunoSEQ multiplex PCR; TCRdb keeps only in-frame clonotypes and omits some of them. The data show about 2.2 million clones, roughly 95% seen once. Terminally differentiated effector memory CD45RA+ cells were excluded by CCR7 positive selection of CD45RO-negative cells. The material sequenced was naive CD8+ T cells from PBMCs. These TCRs come from a young man in good health. Some clones in this sample may be carry-over from other donors' samples.

V is TRBV6-4 and J is TRBJ2-1, with a weak D call TRBD2 (6 bases). Germline assignment: CDR1 MRHNA and CDR2 SNTAGT. The CDR3 is 13 amino acids. Trimming shortened V by 3 bases and J by 4 bases, and 7 bases separated the two germline ends. The CDR3 DNA sequence: TGTGCCAGCAGTGAGACTAGATACAATGAGCAGTTCTTC. This gives the protein CASSETRYNEQFF.

The rearrangement links TRBV10-2 to TRBJ2-1; 9 bases line up with TRBD2. Germline values: CDR1 WSHSY, CDR2 SAAADI. The CDR3 sequence is 17 residues long. With 6 bases clipped from V and 4 bases from J, the junction kept 13 bases outside the gene matches. CDR3 sequence (DNA): TGCGCCAGCAGCGAGGGGGGTAGCGGGAGTCTTTACAATGAGCAGTTCTTC. Amino acid sequence: CASSEGGSGSLYNEQFF.

With respect to this clone: This specimen includes other DNA sequences encoding the same CDR3. The rearrangement links TRBV19 to TRBJ2-7; possibly TRBD2 for D (6 bases). The CDR3 consists of 14 residues. Germline CDR1 reads LNHDA; CDR2 reads SQIVND (reference sequence). The V end lost 1 base, the J end lost 0 bases, and 7 bases lay between the germline ends. The CDR3 DNA reads TGTGCCAGTAGTATAGTCGGGAGCTCCTACGAGCAGTACTTC. Amino acid sequence: CASSIVGSSYEQYF. The whole variable domain, filled in from reference TRBV19 and TRBJ2-7, reads DGGITQSPKYLFRKEGQNVTLSCEQNLNHDAMYWYRQDPGQGLRLIYYSQIVNDFQKGDIAEGYSVSREKKESFPLTVTSAQKNPTAFYLCASSIVGSSYEQYFGPGTRLTVT.

The V and J genes are TRBV27 and TRBJ1-1; D is ambiguous. Trimming cost V 2 bases and J 7 bases, with 17 bases left between them. The CDR3 totals 15 residues. Germline-derived CDR1 and CDR2 are MNHEY and SMNVEV (reference sequence). Here the CDR3 reads CASSLNIPPSGEAFF. CDR3 nucleotides: TGTGCCAGCAGTTTAAACATACCCCCGTCCGGTGAAGCTTTCTTT.

V is TRBV14 and J is TRBJ2-1; D is possibly TRBD1 (5 bases). CDR1 is SGHDN, CDR2 FVKESK, per germline. This CDR3 has 16 residues. The ends were cut back, 4 bases at V and 1 base at J, with 14 bases in the middle. The CDR3 bases are TGTGCCAGCAGCCCGACCCAGGGTGCGTCCTACAATGAGCAGTTCTTC. Translating it yields CASSPTQGASYNEQFF.

The CDR3 loop reads CASSYRTGGGYTF. The DNA for the CDR3 is TGTGCCAGCAGTTACCGGACAGGGGGAGGCTACACCTTC. This chain uses TRBV27 with TRBJ1-2, with 10 nucleotides matching TRBD1. CDR1 is MNHEY and CDR2 is SMNVEV in the germline V gene (reference sequence). V shed 4 bases, J shed 8 bases, and the junction held 4 bases outside the gene matches. This CDR3 contains 13 residues.

The chain recombines TRBV4-1 with TRBJ2-3, with D perhaps TRBD2 (6 bases). Germline CDR1 and CDR2: MGHRA and YSYEKL. The CDR3 covers 13 residues. Between the trimmed V and J ends, which lost 4 bases and 10 bases, there was a span of 15 bases. As DNA, the CDR3 is TGCGCCAGCAGCCCTTCAGCGGGTAGCGCGCAGTATTTT. Its translation: CASSPSAGSAQYF.

V and J are TRBV9 and TRBJ2-1; maybe TRBD2 (6 bases). Trimming removed 1 base from V and 8 bases from J, with 16 bases in between. The germline V gene has CDR1 SGDLS and CDR2 YYNGEE. CDR3 length equals 15 residues. CDR3 in amino acids: CASSVRAGTLYEQFF. Written as DNA, the CDR3 is TGTGCCAGCAGCGTACGAGCCGGGACTTTATATGAGCAGTTCTTC.

Concerning this clone: Within the sample, other DNA sequences also encode this same CDR3. V is TRBV7-9 and J is TRBJ2-1; D remains ambiguous. Germline V gene sequence: CDR1 SEHNR, CDR2 FQNEAQ (reference sequence). V lost 1 base to trimming and J lost 4 bases, with 5 bases between them. The CDR3 spans 13 residues. The CDR3 is CASSLDSYNEQFF. CDR3 nucleotides: TGTGCCAGCAGCTTAGATTCGTACAATGAGCAGTTCTTC.

The chain combines TRBV7-9 with TRBJ1-2; the match to TRBD1 covers 10 bases. The CDR3 totals 13 residues. CDR1 and CDR2 (germline): SEHNR, FQNEAQ (reference sequence). Trimming took 3 bases from V and 8 from J; bases not matched to a gene: 3. In DNA form, the CDR3 reads TGTGCCAGCAGCTTTGGGACAGGGGAAGGCTACACCTTC. This translates into CASSFGTGEGYTF.